This entry concerns a single T cell receptor (beta chain). The antigen is not known. All patients picked for sequencing had shown, by flow cytometry, an expansion of CD8+CD57+ cells. CDR3 length: 17 amino acids. The trim removed 5 bases at V and 0 bases at J, leaving 12 bases unmatched. The germline V gene has CDR1 SGHVT and CDR2 SQSDAQ. Genomic DNA served as template for TCR beta VDJ and CDR3 profiling. TCRdb reanalysed the reads using MiXCR and keeps one entry per CDR3 protein. The table lists roughly 220,000 distinct CDR3 sequences, 50% to 70% of them singletons, with about 60% in the top ten. The data are from a study of CD8+CD57+ T cells in acquired aplastic anemia. Overall study context: Each DNA sample taken from sorted CD4+ and CD8+ cells came to 3 to 4 ug on average.

General study points: Patients and controls shared twenty-nine CD8+ CDR3 sequences, highly expressed in patients.

This rearrangement joins TRBV7-4 to TRBJ1-1, with TRBD1 matching 7 bases. Sequenced: sorted CD4+, CD8+, or CD8+CD57+ T cells (not recorded which) from PBMCs. This TCR derives from a human donor with aplastic anemia. CDR3 residues: CASSPRRDSSMNTEAFF. CDR3 nucleotide sequence: TGTGCCAGCAGCCCCCGCCGGGACAGCTCCATGAACACTGAAGCTTTCTTT.